The subject of this entry is one T cell receptor beta chain. Its antigen is currently unknown. Other DNA sequences in this specimen translate into the identical CDR3. TCRdb's table, derived via immunoSEQ multiplex PCR, lists solely in-frame clones and lacks some. The sample includes more than 200,000 clones, 70% of them seen just once. The sample originates from a study of cytotoxic CD8 clonotypes in ibrutinib-treated CLL. Study details: The subjects consisted of around eleven relapsed/refractory and roughly 15 treatment-naive individuals, with roughly 17 IGHV unmutated.

Overall study results and limits: Private clonotypes, not public ones, expanded at ibrutinib response. Before falling back toward baseline at progression, clonality had risen at the time of ibrutinib response.

Sequencing was performed on PBMCs, taken after 24 months of ibrutinib treatment. This sequence originates from a human donor with chronic lymphocytic leukemia.

The DNA for the CDR3 is TGTGCCAGCAGCAAGGGGGAGACCCAGTACTTC. It codes for CASSKGETQYF. The V call is TRBV21-1, the J call TRBJ2-5. TRBV21-1 is classified as a pseudogene. CDR3 length equals 11 residues.